A single sample gave rise to the 28 T cell receptor beta chains below, sequenced in a study of OX40 agonist ivuxolimab in advanced cancers. Using immunoSEQ multiplex PCR, the repertoire was profiled, and TCRdb retains in-frame clones only, with some absent. The table includes 70,000 or so clones, approximately 92% detected once. Sequences were derived from CD4+ or CD8+ T cells sorted from blood, sampled in a trial of the OX40 agonist ivuxolimab. The origin of the receptors is an adult with an advanced solid tumor such as melanoma, head and neck, liver or kidney cancer.

This clone is a singleton in its sample. The chain joins TRBV5-1 to TRBJ2-3, with 11 bases that match TRBD2. The CDR3 is 15 residues long. V shed 7 bases, J shed 0 bases, and the junction held 4 bases outside the gene matches. Germline CDR1 and CDR2: SGHRS and YFSETQ. The CDR3 region has the DNA TGCGCCAGCGGGAGGACTAGCGGGAGCACAGATACGCAGTATTTT. It codes for CASGRTSGSTDTQYF.

The chain recombines TRBV9 with TRBJ2-1; no clear D gene. Per the germline V gene, CDR1 is SGDLS and CDR2 is YYNGEE. V was pared by 4 bases and J by 0 bases, with 8 bases between. The CDR3 contains 14 residues. Here the CDR3 DNA reads TGTGCCAGCAGCCGGCAAAGCTCCTACAATGAGCAGTTCTTC. Protein: CASSRQSSYNEQFF.

The chain joins TRBV6-5 to TRBJ1-1; D remains unclear. The germline V and J ends were trimmed by 4 bases and 8 bases, with 20 bases remaining between them. Per germline, CDR1 MNHEY and CDR2 SVGAGI. The length of the CDR3 is 15 residues. CDR3: CASSSRSPGDEEAFF. The CDR3 coding sequence is TGTGCCAGCAGTTCCCGTTCTCCCGGCGACGAGGAAGCTTTCTTT.

A single count supports this clone. This chain uses TRBV2 with TRBJ1-2; 9 nucleotides match TRBD1. The CDR3 extends over 14 amino acids. Germline V CDR1 and CDR2: SNHLY, FYNNEI. V was clipped by 7 bases and J by 0 bases; unmatched bases: 3. Here the CDR3 DNA reads TGTGCCAGCACCCGACAGGGGGCTAACTATGGCTACACCTTC. Translation: CASTRQGANYGYTF.

The chain has TRBV6-5 and TRBJ2-2; no clear D gene. Germline V gives CDR1 MNHEY, CDR2 SVGAGI. The CDR3 length is 13 residues. V was trimmed by 5 bases and J by 5 bases, leaving 9 bases between them. CDR3 in amino acids: CASSPVSTGELFF. CDR3 nucleotide sequence: TGTGCCAGCAGTCCCGTATCGACCGGGGAGCTGTTTTTT.

The rearrangement uses TRBV28 and TRBJ2-7; tentatively, D is TRBD2 (5 bases). Per the germline V gene, CDR1 is MDHEN and CDR2 is SYDVKM. This CDR3 has 14 amino acids. Trimming took 7 bases from V and 2 from J, leaving 15 bases between them. CDR3 DNA: TGTGCCAGCACCGAAGGGCGGAGGACCTACGAGCAGTACTTC. Translated, it gives CASTEGRRTYEQYF.

This chain connects TRBV18 to TRBJ1-2; D unresolved. Per the germline V gene, CDR1 is KGHSH and CDR2 is LQKENI. This CDR3 has 14 residues. The V gene lost 3 bases and the J gene lost 8 bases, with 16 bases spanning the gap. DNA for the CDR3: TGTGCCAGCTCACCCCCGAGCGACATGTCCGGCTACACCTTC. Protein sequence: CASSPPSDMSGYTF.

The chain is built from TRBV5-1 and TRBJ1-1; D possibly corresponds to TRBD1 (5 bases). The CDR3 is 15 residues long. Germline assignment: CDR1 SGHRS and CDR2 YFSETQ. Trimming cost V 4 bases and J 1 base, with 14 bases left between them. The CDR3: CASSPLGVGNTEAFF. DNA of the CDR3: TGCGCCAGCAGCCCCCTGGGGGTAGGGAACACTGAAGCTTTCTTT.

V gene TRBV19 combines with J gene TRBJ2-3; D not resolved. This CDR3 is built from 15 residues. V lost 0 bases and J lost 1, with 8 bases in between. CDR1 is LNHDA, CDR2 SQIVND, per germline (reference sequence). The CDR3 spells CASSIDGPGTDTQYF. The CDR3 DNA is TGTGCCAGTAGTATAGATGGTCCGGGCACAGATACGCAGTATTTT.

This clone has only one observation. V gene TRBV19 combines with J gene TRBJ2-2, with 8 bases aligning to TRBD1. The CDR3 length is 14 residues. The J segment lost 7 bases and the V segment lost 5 bases, leaving 6 bases of the junction unmatched. Germline V gene sequence: CDR1 LNHDA, CDR2 SQIVND (reference sequence). The CDR3 region is CASSADRGGGELFF. Written as DNA, the CDR3 is TGTGCCAGTAGTGCCGACAGGGGAGGCGGGGAGCTGTTTTTT.

The DNA for the CDR3 is TGTGCCAGCAGCGGGCGGACAGGGGGCCTCTATAATTCACCCCTCCACTTT. This sequence encodes CASSGRTGGLYNSPLHF. This sequence joins TRBV9 and TRBJ1-6, with TRBD1 matching 11 bases. V gave up 3 bases and J gave up 3 bases; unmatched junction bases: 5. The CDR3 loop spans 17 amino acids. The V gene's germline CDR1 is SGDLS and CDR2 YYNGEE.

The V and J genes are TRBV4-2 and TRBJ1-3; possibly TRBD1 for D (5 bases). The CDR3 length is 17 residues. Per the germline V gene, CDR1 is LGHNA and CDR2 is YNFKEQ. Trimming shortened V by 0 bases and J by 0 bases, and 12 bases separated the two germline ends. The CDR3 loop is CASSQEGPNYSGNTIYF. The CDR3 DNA is TGTGCCAGCAGCCAAGAGGGACCTAACTACTCTGGAAACACCATATATTTT.

The rearrangement joins TRBV28 to TRBJ2-7; 10 bases agree with TRBD2. After removal of 6 bases from V and 0 bases from J, the junction contained 5 bases not matched to a gene. Per germline, CDR1 MDHEN and CDR2 SYDVKM. The CDR3 consists of 15 residues. CDR3 in amino acids: CASRKAGGLSYEQYF. CDR3 coding DNA: TGTGCCAGCAGGAAAGCGGGGGGGCTCTCCTACGAGCAGTACTTC.

This rearrangement joins TRBV28 to TRBJ2-7; maybe TRBD1 (6 bases). V lost 4 bases and J 2 bases, leaving 12 bases between the germline ends. The CDR3 is 14 residues long. The germline CDR1 and CDR2 sequences are MDHEN and SYDVKM. The CDR3 protein is CASSSQGTAYEQYF. Here the CDR3 DNA reads TGTGCCAGCAGTTCTCAGGGGACGGCCTACGAGCAGTACTTC.

The chain uses TRBV2 and TRBJ1-6; D remains unclear. Germline V gene sequence: CDR1 SNHLY, CDR2 FYNNEI. The CDR3 is made up of 15 amino acids. Between the trimmed V and J ends, which lost 3 bases and 7 bases, there was a span of 13 bases. DNA of the CDR3: TGTGCCAGCAGTGACGGTGTAGCAGAGAATTCACCCCTCCACTTT. This codes for CASSDGVAENSPLHF.

The chain is built from TRBV11-2 and TRBJ1-1; D is unresolved. The germline CDR1 and CDR2 sequences are SGHAT and FQNNGV. V was cut by 4 bases and J by 1 base, with 13 bases left in between. This CDR3 has 15 amino acids. Here the CDR3 DNA reads TGTGCCAGCAGCTCCTCCGATAGGCAGAACACTGAAGCTTTCTTT. It codes for CASSSSDRQNTEAFF.

V is TRBV5-1 and J is TRBJ2-3, with 9 bases fitting TRBD2. The CDR3 spans 15 residues. V shed 7 bases, J shed 1 base, and the junction held 7 bases outside the gene matches. Germline V lookup: CDR1 SGHRS, CDR2 YFSETQ. The CDR3 spells CASHLAGTGTDTQYF. CDR3 sequence (DNA): TGCGCCAGCCATCTAGCGGGGACCGGCACAGATACGCAGTATTTT. Drawing the rest from reference TRBV5-1 and TRBJ2-3, the complete variable domain is KAGVTQTPRYLIKTRGQQVTLSCSPISGHRSVSWYQQTPGQGLQFLFEYFSETQRNKGNFPGRFSGRQFSNSRSEMNVSTLELGDSALYLCASHLAGTGTDTQYFGPGTRLTVL.

This rearrangement joins TRBV5-1 to TRBJ2-5; D might be TRBD2 (6 bases). The V end lost 1 base, the J end lost 0 bases, and 19 bases lay between the germline ends. CDR3 length equals 18 residues. CDR1 SGHRS and CDR2 YFSETQ come from the germline V gene. CDR3 bases: TGCGCCAGCAGCTTGTCACCCCGGGCGGGGAAGGACCAAGAGACCCAGTACTTC. Amino acid sequence: CASSLSPRAGKDQETQYF.

The J gene is TRBJ2-2, the V gene TRBV6-1, with 8 bases that match TRBD2. The CDR3 is 13 amino acids. J was trimmed by 9 bases and V by 7 bases; bases with no gene match: 7. Germline CDR1 MNHNS, CDR2 SASEGT. The CDR3 nucleotides read TGTGCCAGCACGGTCAGCGGGGGACGGGAGCTGTTTTTT. This codes for CASTVSGGRELFF.

The chain is built from TRBV7-8 and TRBJ2-7; tentatively, D is TRBD2 (5 bases). The CDR3 contains 13 residues. The germline V and J ends were trimmed by 3 bases and 6 bases, with 12 bases remaining between them. The germline V gene encodes CDR1 SGHVS and CDR2 FQNEAQ. The CDR3 spells CASSFPTEAEQYF. In DNA form, the CDR3 reads TGTGCCAGCAGCTTCCCGACGGAGGCCGAGCAGTACTTC.

The chain has TRBV14 and TRBJ2-3; D is tentatively TRBD1 or TRBD2 (6 bases each). Germline V gene lookup returns CDR1 SGHDN and CDR2 FVKESK. The V end was cut by 3 bases, the J end by 6 bases, with 19 bases between. The CDR3 spans 16 residues. CDR3 bases: TGTGCCAGCAGCCACCGACGTGGGGGGCTTGGTGATACGCAGTATTTT. Translation: CASSHRRGGLGDTQYF.

The chain joins TRBV6-1 to TRBJ2-2; tentative D call: TRBD2 (6 bases). CDR3 length equals 14 residues. Germline lookup yields CDR1 MNHNS and CDR2 SASEGT. V was trimmed by 8 bases and J by 6 bases, leaving 16 bases between them. The CDR3 coding sequence is TGTGCCAGCCCCCGGGGGAAGGTTCCCGGGGAGCTGTTTTTT. Translation: CASPRGKVPGELFF.

The genes are TRBV7-9 and TRBJ2-5; maybe TRBD2 (5 bases). The V and J ends lost 2 bases and 0 bases respectively, with 7 bases between them. The length of the CDR3 is 14 residues. Looked up from germline, CDR1 is SEHNR and CDR2 is FQNEAQ (reference sequence). The CDR3 DNA follows: TGTGCCAGCAGCTTACCCGGGAACCAAGAGACCCAGTACTTC. This translates into CASSLPGNQETQYF.

The chain has TRBV7-9 and TRBJ2-3; D unresolved. This CDR3 has 13 residues. In germline, CDR1 is SEHNR, CDR2 FQNEAQ (reference sequence). Trimming cost V 1 base and J 1 base, with 3 bases left between them. The chain's CDR3 is CASSLGGTDTQYF. CDR3 nucleotide sequence: TGTGCCAGCAGCTTAGGGGGCACAGATACGCAGTATTTT.

V gene TRBV4-1 combines with J gene TRBJ2-3; no firm D call. V lost 0 bases, J lost 5 bases, and 12 bases lay in between. Germline V gene sequence: CDR1 MGHRA, CDR2 YSYEKL. The CDR3 has 15 amino acids. CDR3 bases: TGCGCCAGCAGCCAAGAGGAGCAGGTCAGAGATACGCAGTATTTT. Translated: CASSQEEQVRDTQYF.

The genes are TRBV5-6 and TRBJ2-6; D unresolved. This CDR3 is built from 14 residues. Germline V lookup: CDR1 SGHDT, CDR2 YYEEEE. The germline V and J ends were trimmed by 3 bases and 4 bases, with 8 bases remaining between them. The CDR3 is CASSSRAGANVLTF. Here the CDR3 DNA reads TGTGCCAGCAGCTCCCGTGCGGGGGCCAACGTCCTGACTTTC. The entire variable domain, with the rest obtained from reference TRBV5-6 and TRBJ2-6, is as follows: DAGVTQSPTHLIKTRGQQVTLRCSPKSGHDTVSWYQQALGQGPQFIFQYYEEEERQRGNFPDRFSGHQFPNYSSELNVNALLLGDSALYLCASSSRAGANVLTFGAGSRLTVL.

The chain joins TRBV2 to TRBJ1-2; tentative D call: TRBD1 (6 bases). Germline loops: CDR1 SNHLY, CDR2 FYNNEI. The CDR3 totals 15 residues. Trimming cost V 3 bases and J 5 bases, with 16 bases left between them. The CDR3: CASSEGARVYYGYTF. The CDR3 nucleotides are TGTGCCAGCAGTGAGGGGGCCCGGGTCTATTATGGCTACACCTTC.

For this clone: Other DNA sequences in this specimen translate into the identical CDR3. The rearrangement joins TRBV18 to TRBJ1-1; D is possibly TRBD1 (5 bases). V was cut by 5 bases and J by 0 bases, with 7 bases left in between. The CDR3 totals 13 residues. Germline loops: CDR1 KGHSH, CDR2 LQKENI. DNA of the CDR3: TGTGCCAGCTCAGACAGACTGAACACTGAAGCTTTCTTT. Amino acids: CASSDRLNTEAFF.